This TCR beta chain was profiled in a study of shared clonotypes between healthy human individuals. Terminally differentiated effector memory CD45RA+ cells were excluded from the naive CD8 cells, which were CD45RO-negative and positively selected for CCR7. Study-level points and caveats: The low donor count limited represented genetic and exposure-history diversity.

About this clone itself: Antigen specificity is unknown.

This CDR3 spans 12 amino acids. V was trimmed by 0 bases and J by 3 bases, leaving 0 bases between them. Per the germline V gene, CDR1 is PRHDT and CDR2 is FYEKMQ (reference sequence). Profiled with immunoSEQ multiplex PCR; TCRdb holds only in-frame clones, not every one. The table shows roughly 2,000,000 clones, with over 85% occurring only once. The clonotype comes from a man between 18 and 29 years old in good health. Some clones in this sample may be carry-over from other donors' samples. Sequencing was carried out using naive CD8+ T cells from PBMCs. The V call is TRBV13, the J call TRBJ1-3; D uncertain. The DNA of the CDR3 is TGTGCCAGCAGCTTAGGTGGAAACACCATATATTTT. Amino acids: CASSLGGNTIYF.